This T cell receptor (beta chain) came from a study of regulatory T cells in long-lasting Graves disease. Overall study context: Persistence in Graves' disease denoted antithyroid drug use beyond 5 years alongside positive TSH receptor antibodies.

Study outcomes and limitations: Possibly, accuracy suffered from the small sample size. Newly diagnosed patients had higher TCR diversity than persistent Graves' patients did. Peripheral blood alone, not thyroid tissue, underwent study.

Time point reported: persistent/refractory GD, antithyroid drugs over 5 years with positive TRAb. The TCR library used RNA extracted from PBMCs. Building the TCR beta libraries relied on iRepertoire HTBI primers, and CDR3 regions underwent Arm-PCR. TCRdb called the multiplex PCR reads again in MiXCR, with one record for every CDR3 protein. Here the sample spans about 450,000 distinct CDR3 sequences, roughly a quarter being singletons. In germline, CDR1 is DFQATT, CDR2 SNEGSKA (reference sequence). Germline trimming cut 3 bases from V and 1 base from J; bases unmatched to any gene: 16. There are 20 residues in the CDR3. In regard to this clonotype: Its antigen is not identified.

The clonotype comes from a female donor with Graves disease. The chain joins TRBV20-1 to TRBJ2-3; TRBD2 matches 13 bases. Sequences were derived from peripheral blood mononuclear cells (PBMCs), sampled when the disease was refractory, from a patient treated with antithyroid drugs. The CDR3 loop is CSARLESGLAGKAGTDTQYF. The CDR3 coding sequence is TGCAGTGCTAGGTTGGAATCGGGACTAGCGGGAAAAGCTGGCACAGATACGCAGTATTTT.